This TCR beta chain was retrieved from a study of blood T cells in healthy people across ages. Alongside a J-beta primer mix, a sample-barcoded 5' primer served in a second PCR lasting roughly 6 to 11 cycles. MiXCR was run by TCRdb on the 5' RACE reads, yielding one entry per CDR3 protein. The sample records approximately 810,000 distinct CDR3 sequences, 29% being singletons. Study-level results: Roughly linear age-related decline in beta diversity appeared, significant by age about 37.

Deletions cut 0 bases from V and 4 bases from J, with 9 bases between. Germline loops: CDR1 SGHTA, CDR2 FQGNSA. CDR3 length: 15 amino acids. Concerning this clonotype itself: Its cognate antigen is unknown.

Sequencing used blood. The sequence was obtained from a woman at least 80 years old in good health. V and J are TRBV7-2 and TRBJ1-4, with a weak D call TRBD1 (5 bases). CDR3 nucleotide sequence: TGTGCCAGCAGCTTAGCGTGGGGGGTTAATGAAAAACTGTTTTTT. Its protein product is CASSLAWGVNEKLFF.